Listed here are 7 T cell receptor beta chains from one sample, sequenced in a study of metastatic and nonmetastatic thyroid tumors. Every patient underwent thyroid surgery untreated. Through MiXCR, TCRdb re-clonotyped the PCR reads. The sample carries 43,000 or so clones, less than 5% recorded once. Material for sequencing was blood. Every receptor here comes from a female donor with papillary thyroid cancer or a benign thyroid nodule (not recorded which). Some clones in this sample may be carry-over from other donors' samples.

This clone was recorded a few times. This chain uses TRBV11-2 with TRBJ1-1; 9 nucleotides match TRBD1. This CDR3 has 16 amino acids. J was trimmed by 6 bases and V by 1 base; bases with no gene match: 9. From germline, CDR1 is SGHAT and CDR2 FQNNGV. CDR3 coding DNA: TGTGCCAGCAGCTTAGTAGGGGGACAGGGTGGGGCTGAAGCTTTCTTT. Encoded protein: CASSLVGGQGGAEAFF. Full variable domain (outside the CDR3, taken from reference TRBV11-2 and TRBJ1-1): EAGVAQSPRYKIIEKRQSVAFWCNPISGHATLYWYQQILGQGPKLLIQFQNNGVVDDSQLPKDRFSAERLKGVDSTLKIQPAKLEDSAVYLCASSLVGGQGGAEAFFGQGTRLTVV.

The chain uses TRBV12-3 or TRBV12-4 and TRBJ2-3; 8 nucleotides match TRBD1. The junction had 9 bases not matched to a gene; V was cut back by 5 bases and J by 2 bases. The CDR3 consists of 16 residues. The CDR3 bases are TGTGCCAGCAGTCAGGGGGCTGGAACCTCCACAGATACGCAGTATTTT. Translating it yields CASSQGAGTSTDTQYF.

This clone was seen at least ten times. CDR3 sequence: CASSPPRSPRTIYF. CDR3 in DNA: TGTGCCAGCTCACCACCCAGGTCCCCGCGGACCATATATTTT. The rearrangement links TRBV18 to TRBJ1-3; D gene unclear. With 0 bases removed from V and 10 bases from J, the gap between germline ends came to 13 bases. The CDR3 length is 14 residues. Germline assignment: CDR1 KGHSH and CDR2 LQKENI.

This clone appeared a few times. The V call is TRBV6-4, the J call TRBJ2-1, with 8 bases lining up with TRBD2. The CDR3 loop spans 14 amino acids. The germline gives CDR1 MRHNA, CDR2 SNTAGT. Trimming took 0 bases from V and 11 from J; bases not matched to a gene: 6. CDR3 coding DNA: TGTGCCAGCAGTGACTCAGAGGGACTAGGAAAGCAGTTCTTC. Encoded protein: CASSDSEGLGKQFF.

A remark on this clone: A much larger clonotype is one base distant, so this may be a read error. J is TRBJ2-7 and V is TRBV3-1; a possible D gene is TRBD2 (5 bases). Per the germline V gene, CDR1 is LGHDT and CDR2 is YNNKEL (reference sequence). Trimming stripped 5 bases from V and 0 bases from J, with 8 bases between. The CDR3 consists of 13 residues. The CDR3 sequence is CASSIGISYEQYF. The CDR3 nucleotides read TGTGCCAGCAGCATCGGGATCTCCTACGAGCAGTACTTC.

This clone was seen a handful of times. In DNA, the CDR3 is TGTGCCAGCAGCGGAAACAGAGTTAACTATGGCTACACCTTC. Its translation: CASSGNRVNYGYTF. The V and J genes are TRBV9 and TRBJ1-2, with unresolved D. The CDR3 is 14 residues long. Germline V lookup: CDR1 SGDLS, CDR2 YYNGEE. Trimming cost V 3 bases and J 1 base, with 10 bases left between them. Full variable domain (remainder filled in from reference TRBV9 and TRBJ1-2): DSGVTQTPKHLITATGQRVTLRCSPRSGDLSVYWYQQSLDQGLQFLIQYYNGEERAKGNILERFSAQQFPDLHSELNLSSLELGDSALYFCASSGNRVNYGYTFGSGTRLTVV.

This clone was recorded many times. The chain recombines TRBV18 with TRBJ1-1, with D tentatively TRBD1 (6 bases). The CDR3 runs 16 residues. V gave up 3 bases and J gave up 0 bases, with 14 bases separating them. Germline V gives CDR1 KGHSH, CDR2 LQKENI. The CDR3 loop is CASSPTGTNMNTEAFF. The CDR3, as DNA: TGTGCCAGCTCACCGACAGGAACCAACATGAACACTGAAGCTTTCTTT.